This T cell receptor (beta chain) was observed in a study of blood T cells in healthy people across ages. As for the study in general: For every two T cells, template switching captured about one barcoded beta molecule. Broader study findings: Both naive CD4+ cell counts and diversity were greater in long-lived donors than in aged donors.

The CDR3 extends over 19 amino acids. Trimming stripped 5 bases from V and 5 bases from J, with 30 bases between. Only a few counts were recorded for this clonotype. Its antigen is still unknown. A J-beta primer mix and a sample-barcoded 5' primer were used in a second PCR of about 6 to 12 cycles. With 12 random nucleotides, a template-switch adaptor tagged each individual cDNA molecule. All samples yielded 2.5 million or more CDR3-containing paired-end reads. MiXCR was run by TCRdb on the 5' RACE reads, yielding one entry per CDR3 protein. The table has 550,000 to 800,000 distinct CDR3 sequences, under 25% seen once; the top ten hold around 3.4%.

This clonotype was sampled from a man between 65 and 80 years old in good health. This chain connects TRBV12-3 or TRBV12-4 to TRBJ2-5, with D perhaps being TRBD1 or TRBD2 (5 bases each). Sequences were obtained from blood. The CDR3 nucleotides are TGTGCCAGCAGTCTCCGTTACTATTCCAAGGGGACCCCCAGGGAGACCCAGTACTTC. This translates into CASSLRYYSKGTPRETQYF.